The T cell receptor (beta chain) described here comes from a study of blood T cell repertoires in COVID-19. Across the whole study: Material from acute and convalescent COVID-19 was sourced from the United States, Italy and Spain.

Enrolment of Seattle patients took place during active infection, and they were followed longitudinally. Per the authors' pipeline: Amplifying reference gene primers gave estimates of nucleated cell counts. Only in-frame clones appear in the TCRdb table, and some are missing; sequencing was by immunoSEQ multiplex PCR. V, J and clone size are taken as reported in that table, and D and trimming were inferred from the DNA itself. The sample includes a few hundred thousand clones, nearly 90% of them seen just once. Deletions cut 6 bases from V and 6 bases from J, with 15 bases between. The CDR3 runs 13 residues.

The V gene is TRBV12-3 or TRBV12-4, the J gene TRBJ2-7, with a tentative D call TRBD1 (5 bases). This sequence was found in a woman aged 55-70 years with COVID-19, enrolled during active disease. Sequencing was carried out using peripheral blood. Written as DNA, the CDR3 is TGTGCCAGCAGCCCCGCCAGGGCTGGCGAGCAGTACTTC. Its translation: CASSPARAGEQYF.